Listed below are T cell receptor beta chains from one sample, sequenced in a study of blood T cell repertoires in COVID-19. Only in-frame clones appear in the TCRdb table, and some are missing; sequencing was by immunoSEQ multiplex PCR. The data contain 110,000 or so clones, 82% of them seen just once; the ten biggest clones take up approximately 15%. The source material was peripheral blood. Every receptor here comes from a woman at least 80 years old with acute or convalescent COVID-19. Each CDR3 is given with its conserved first and last residue. D genes are given only for firm matches. Not all rows give a size; the values are once, few, many and, for expanded clones, a class.

TRBJ1-2,TRBD1,-,TRBV7-2,TGTGCCAGCAGCTTAGGAGGGGGCCGCAACTATGGCTACACCTTC,CASSLGGGRNYGYTF
TRBJ2-1,TRBD2,-,TRBV24-1,TGTGCCACCAGTGATCCCCAGACTAGCGGGACGACCTACAATGAGCAGTTCTTC,CATSDPQTSGTTYNEQFF
TRBJ1-1,-,-,TRBV27,TGTGCCAGCAGTTTGAGCGGGACGAACACTGAAGCTTTCTTT,CASSLSGTNTEAFF
TRBJ2-2,-,-,TRBV5-4,TGTGCCAGCAGCTTGGGGGTTCGGACGGGAGCGAACACCGGGGAGCTGTTTTTT,CASSLGVRTGANTGELFF
TRBJ1-6,TRBD1,-,TRBV28,TGTGCCAGCAGGGGGACAGGGGATAATTCACCCCTCCACTTT,CASRGTGDNSPLHF
TRBJ2-2,TRBD1,-,TRBV7-9,TGTGCCAGCAGCTTGGTTGGGACAGGAAAACGCACCGGGGAGCTGTTTTTT,CASSLVGTGKRTGELFF
TRBJ1-1,-,few,TRBV28,TGTGCCAGCAGTCTGGACGGGGGTAAGGAAGCTTTCTTT,CASSLDGGKEAFF
TRBJ1-1,-,-,TRBV28,TGTGCCAGCAGTTACAGGAACACTGAAGCTTTCTTT,CASSYRNTEAFF
TRBJ2-1,TRBD2,-,TRBV7-2,TGTGCCAGCAGCCCCCACGGGACTAGCGGTTCCTACAATGAGCAGTTCTTC,CASSPHGTSGSYNEQFF
TRBJ1-4,-,-,TRBV28,TGTGCCAGCAGTTTGGACTCCGATGGGGAAAAACTGTTTTTT,CASSLDSDGEKLFF
TRBJ1-2,-,once,TRBV25-1,TGTGCCAGCAGTGAATTTAAAGGAGCCGAGGCAAGGGGTGGCTACACCTTC,CASSEFKGAEARGGYTF
TRBJ2-2,-,-,TRBV27,TGTGCCAGCAGTCACCTACAGGAGACCGGGGAGCTGTTTTTT,CASSHLQETGELFF
TRBJ2-1,TRBD2,-,TRBV24-1,TGTGCCACCACCTGGACTAGCGGGGGCCACAATGAGCAGTTCTTC,CATTWTSGGHNEQFF
TRBJ2-1,-,-,TRBV20-1,TGCAGTGCTAGAGAATTTACGGGGCAGTTCTTC,CSAREFTGQFF
TRBJ2-5,-,-,TRBV4-1,TGCGCCAGCAGCCAAGATGGCGGCAGGGTACAAGAGACCCAGTACTTC,CASSQDGGRVQETQYF
TRBJ1-2,TRBD1,-,TRBV5-1,TGCGCCAGCAGCTTGTCAGGACAGGGTACCCGTGGCTACACCTTC,CASSLSGQGTRGYTF
TRBJ2-2,TRBD1,-,TRBV5-6,TGTGCCAGCAGGAGACAGGGAAGGGACACCGGGGAGCTGTTTTTT,CASRRQGRDTGELFF
TRBJ2-7,TRBD1,-,TRBV18,TGTGCCAGCTCGCCAGGACAGGGTGACGAGCAGTACTTC,CASSPGQGDEQYF
TRBJ1-1,TRBD1,-,TRBV7-2,TGTGCCAGCAGCTTAGGGGGGGACAGTATTGAAGCTTTCTTT,CASSLGGDSIEAFF
TRBJ2-1,TRBD1,-,TRBV15,TGTGCCACCAGCAGAACGGGACAGGGGCGAGACAATGAGCAGTTCTTC,CATSRTGQGRDNEQFF
TRBJ2-3,-,-,TRBV20-1,TGCAGTGCCTGGCACCGAGATACGCAGTATTTT,CSAWHRDTQYF
TRBJ2-6,-,-,TRBV19,TGTGCCACTAGTCAGGGTGGTGGGGCCAACGTCCTGACTTTC,CATSQGGGANVLTF
TRBJ2-2,TRBD1,few,TRBV6-4,TGTGCCAGCAGTGTGCGATCGACAGGGGAGACCGGGGAGCTGTTTTTT,CASSVRSTGETGELFF
TRBJ2-3,-,once,TRBV5-1,TGCGCCAGCAGCCTCTCACGGGACTCCATTAGGACAGATACGCAGTATTTT,CASSLSRDSIRTDTQYF
TRBJ2-2,TRBD1,-,TRBV28,TGTGCCGGATCCCGGACAGGGGACACCGGGGAGCTGTTTTTT,CAGSRTGDTGELFF
TRBJ2-6,TRBD1,-,TRBV3-1/TRBV3-2,TGTGCCAGCAGCCAAAGGGACAGGCCCTCTGGGGCCAACGTCCTGACTTTC,CASSQRDRPSGANVLTF
TRBJ2-7,TRBD1,-,TRBV5-6,TGTGCCAGCAGCCCCGTCCCGGGACAGGGGCCAAGCTCCTACGAGCAGTACTTC,CASSPVPGQGPSSYEQYF
TRBJ2-1,TRBD2,-,TRBV3-1/TRBV3-2,TGTGCCAGCAGCTCAATTTTAGGGACTAGCGTCTACAATGAGCAGTTCTTC,CASSSILGTSVYNEQFF
TRBJ2-5,-,-,TRBV12-3/TRBV12-4,TGTGCCAGCAGTTTGGGCCAGTCGGAGACCCAGTACTTC,CASSLGQSETQYF
TRBJ1-1,-,-,TRBV11-3,TGTGCCAGCAGCTTGGGCACTTCGAACACTGAAGCTTTCTTT,CASSLGTSNTEAFF
TRBJ1-5,TRBD1,-,TRBV4-1,TGCGCCAGCAGCCAAGAAGGTTGGGACAGGGTGAGCAATCAGCCCCAGCATTTT,CASSQEGWDRVSNQPQHF
TRBJ1-6,-,-,TRBV28,TGTGCCAGCAGAGTCACCAGGGCGGCCGGACCCCTCCACTTT,CASRVTRAAGPLHF
TRBJ2-1,TRBD2,few,TRBV28,TGTGCCAGCAGTTCGGGGACTAGCTCCTACAATGAGCAGTTCTTC,CASSSGTSSYNEQFF
TRBJ2-7,-,-,TRBV28,TGTGCCAGCAGCCCCTCCCTCAGGGAGCAGTACTTC,CASSPSLREQYF
TRBJ2-3,-,-,TRBV25-1,TGTGCCAGCAGTGACCTTAAAACGGTAGGCACAGATACGCAGTATTTT,CASSDLKTVGTDTQYF
TRBJ2-3,TRBD1,once,TRBV27,TGTGCCAGCAGTTTCCGGGACAGGAGAGATACGCAGTATTTT,CASSFRDRRDTQYF
TRBJ2-3,TRBD2,-,TRBV15,TGTGCCACCAGCAGAGAGGCTAGCGGGGGCACAGATACGCAGTATTTT,CATSREASGGTDTQYF
TRBJ1-1,-,-,TRBV5-1,TGCGCCAGCAGCTTTGGTCGGGAGAACACTGAAGCTTTCTTT,CASSFGRENTEAFF
TRBJ1-4,TRBD1,-,TRBV5-1,TGCGCCAGCAGCCTGACAGGGTCTGGTGAAAAACTGTTTTTT,CASSLTGSGEKLFF
TRBJ2-1,TRBD2,-,TRBV20-1,TGCAGTGCTAGTAGGGGGCTAGCGGGAGACGGTGAGCAGTTCTTC,CSASRGLAGDGEQFF
TRBJ1-2,TRBD1,-,TRBV3-1/TRBV3-2,TGTGCCAGCAGTCGACAGGGTAGCCATGGCTACACCTTC,CASSRQGSHGYTF
TRBJ2-5,-,-,TRBV21-1,TGTGCCAGCAGCAAATGCCCGGGGAGGGGCGAAGAGACCCAGTACTTC,CASSKCPGRGEETQYF
TRBJ1-2,TRBD1,-,TRBV28,TGTGCCAGCAGCGGGACAGAAGGCTATGGCTACACCTTC,CASSGTEGYGYTF
TRBJ2-2,-,-,TRBV4-3,TGCGCCAGCAGCCAAGATAACAGTAACACCGGGGAGCTGTTTTTT,CASSQDNSNTGELFF
TRBJ2-7,TRBD1,-,TRBV28,TGTGCCAGCAGTCCCGCCGGACAGGTTTACGAGCAGTACTTC,CASSPAGQVYEQYF
TRBJ2-7,-,-,TRBV5-6,TGTGCCAGCAGTCGGGGAAGCTCCTACGAGCAGTACTTC,CASSRGSSYEQYF
TRBJ2-1,-,-,TRBV5-1,TGCGCCAGCAGCTTGATCGGGAGCTCCTACAATGAGCAGTTCTTC,CASSLIGSSYNEQFF
TRBJ2-3,TRBD2,once,TRBV18,TGTGCCAGCTCACCCACTACACCGGGACTAGCCTCCACAGATACGCAGTATTTT,CASSPTTPGLASTDTQYF
TRBJ1-1,TRBD1,few,TRBV7-9,TGTGCCAGCAGCTCACTACAGGGGCACACTGAAGCTTTCTTT,CASSSLQGHTEAFF
TRBJ1-1,TRBD1,once,TRBV27,TGTGCCAGCAGTTCTCCGGACAGGTTTGAAGCTTTCTTT,CASSSPDRFEAFF
TRBJ2-2,TRBD1,-,TRBV5-1,TGCGCCAGCAGCTTACGGACAGGGCGGGGCGGGGAGCTGTTTTTT,CASSLRTGRGGELFF
TRBJ2-1,-,-,TRBV7-6,TGTGCCAGCAGCCAATTTAGCGGAACCCACAATGAGCAGTTCTTC,CASSQFSGTHNEQFF
TRBJ2-7,TRBD2,-,TRBV5-1,TGCGCCAGCAGCTTGAGAGCGGGACTCTACGAGCAGTACTTC,CASSLRAGLYEQYF
TRBJ2-3,-,-,TRBV5-1,TGCGCCAGCAACGAGGAAATCGCAGATACGCAGTATTTT,CASNEEIADTQYF